This entry lists 30 T cell receptor beta chains sequenced from one sample in a study of CD4 T cells in relation to SARS-CoV-2 and coronaviruses. Before the COVID-19 pandemic, during about 2011-2019, CD4+ T cells were taken from unexposed donors. After roughly ten days of culture, CD4+ T cells were isolated. The antigens these receptors bind are not known. The protocol was immunoSEQ multiplex PCR, while the TCRdb copy is restricted to in-frame clones and leaves out a portion. The sample records around 20,000 clones, 68% being singletons. Input material: CD4+ T cells from PBMCs, cultured in vitro. The source is a human donor in good health.

The chain carries TRBV2 and TRBJ1-4; tentative D call: TRBD1 (5 bases). Trimming pared 8 bases from V and 7 bases from J, leaving 17 bases between. This CDR3 has 14 amino acids. CDR1 and CDR2 from the germline V gene are SNHLY and FYNNEI. CDR3 loop: CASRKGRESEKLFF. In nucleotides, the CDR3 is TGTGCCAGCCGGAAGGGCAGGGAGTCTGAAAAACTGTTTTTT.

The chain has TRBV4-3 and TRBJ2-3; D may be TRBD1 or TRBD2 (5 bases each). This CDR3 contains 14 residues. V was clipped by 0 bases and J by 6 bases, with 10 bases between them. Per the germline V gene, CDR1 is LGHNA and CDR2 is YSLEER. The CDR3 coding sequence is TGCGCCAGCAGCCAAGAACCAGGGAGCGATACGCAGTATTTT. Translation gives CASSQEPGSDTQYF.

This clone was found once. The gene calls are TRBV6-2 or TRBV6-3 and TRBJ2-3; D is tentatively TRBD1 or TRBD2 (7 bases each). V shed 6 bases and J shed 6 bases, with 16 bases lying between them. The CDR3 has 14 amino acids. The germline V gene has CDR1 MNHEY and CDR2 SVGEGT. The CDR3 sequence is CASSSGTVGDTQYF. DNA of the CDR3: TGTGCCAGCAGCAGCGGGACAGTTGGGGATACGCAGTATTTT.

This sequence joins TRBV5-1 and TRBJ2-3; D might be TRBD1 (7 bases). Germline values: CDR1 SGHRS, CDR2 YFSETQ. V lost 2 bases and J lost 6, with 10 bases in between. This CDR3 has 13 residues. Here the CDR3 reads CASSFRGADTQYF. In nucleotides, the CDR3 is TGCGCCAGCAGCTTCAGGGGGGCGGATACGCAGTATTTT.

The V gene is TRBV7-9, the J gene TRBJ2-7, with 9 bases identical to TRBD1. The length of the CDR3 is 14 residues. Germline CDR1 reads SEHNR; CDR2 reads FQNEAQ (reference sequence). The junction had 9 bases not matched to a gene; V was cut back by 6 bases and J by 6 bases. The CDR3 nucleotides are TGTGCCAGCAGATCACCGGGACAGGGTAGCGAGCAGTACTTC. The encoded protein is CASRSPGQGSEQYF.

This clone was seen a handful of times. V usage is TRBV2 and J usage is TRBJ1-6, with D perhaps matching TRBD1 (6 bases). The CDR3 runs to 13 residues. Germline V gives CDR1 SNHLY, CDR2 FYNNEI. The V gene lost 6 bases and the J gene lost 7 bases, with 10 bases spanning the gap. CDR3 in amino acids: CASRDSANSPLHF. In DNA form, the CDR3 reads TGTGCCAGCAGGGACAGTGCCAATTCACCCCTCCACTTT.

This clone is a singleton in its sample. V and J are TRBV13 and TRBJ1-2; 9 nucleotides line up with TRBD1. With 5 bases clipped from V and 1 base from J, the junction kept 5 bases outside the gene matches. The CDR3 sequence is 15 residues long. The V gene's germline CDR1 is PRHDT and CDR2 FYEKMQ (reference sequence). CDR3 in amino acids: CASSVWTGDNYGYTF. Here the CDR3 DNA reads TGTGCCAGCAGCGTTTGGACAGGGGATAACTATGGCTACACCTTC.

The chain is built from TRBV6-7 and TRBJ2-3, with 9 positions matching TRBD2. TRBV6-7 is placed among ORFs of uncertain function. V was clipped by 7 bases and J by 4 bases; unmatched bases: 9. This CDR3 has 15 residues. CDR3 in DNA: TGTGCCAGCACCCCGGGGGGGACTAGCTCAGATACGCAGTATTTT. Residues: CASTPGGTSSDTQYF.

V is TRBV7-9 and J is TRBJ2-2; D is possibly TRBD1 (5 bases). The V end lost 1 base, the J end lost 2 bases, and 14 bases lay between the germline ends. Germline-derived CDR1 and CDR2 are SEHNR and FQNEAQ (reference sequence). The CDR3 is 17 amino acids. CDR3 nucleotide sequence: TGTGCCAGCAGCTTAGGGGGCCGGACACAAAACACCGGGGAGCTGTTTTTT. This codes for CASSLGGRTQNTGELFF.

The chain combines TRBV29-1 with TRBJ2-3; D ambiguous. The germline V and J ends were trimmed by 7 bases and 0 bases, with 11 bases remaining between them. The germline CDR1 and CDR2 sequences are SQVTM and ANQGSEA. The length of the CDR3 is 13 residues. The DNA for the CDR3 is TGCAGCGCAAAGACTGATAGCACAGATACGCAGTATTTT. It codes for CSAKTDSTDTQYF.

This clone was found once. The chain uses TRBV29-1 and TRBJ2-7; the D gene is possibly TRBD1 (6 bases). Trimming cost V 4 bases and J 2 bases, with 12 bases left between them. The CDR3 loop spans 13 amino acids. Germline values: CDR1 SQVTM, CDR2 ANQGSEA. The CDR3 nucleotides are TGCAGCGTTGCCGGGACACTCACCTACGAGCAGTACTTC. Amino acid sequence: CSVAGTLTYEQYF.

J is TRBJ1-6 and V is TRBV18; weak D call: TRBD1 (5 bases). Germline V gene data show CDR1 as KGHSH and CDR2 as LQKENI. This CDR3 is 15 amino acids long. Deletions cut 3 bases from V and 9 bases from J, with 15 bases between. The CDR3 DNA sequence: TGTGCCAGCTCACCCCAAAACCCAGGGAGTTCACCCCTCCACTTT. Translated: CASSPQNPGSSPLHF.

The gene calls are TRBV25-1 and TRBJ1-2, with D possibly matching TRBD1 (5 bases). Looked up from germline, CDR1 is MGHDK and CDR2 is SYGVNS. CDR3 length: 12 amino acids. V lost 1 base, J lost 8 bases, and 8 bases lay in between. Here the CDR3 reads CASSESGYGYTF. CDR3 bases: TGTGCCAGCAGTGAATCAGGGTACGGCTACACCTTC.

There are a few counts of this clone. The rearrangement joins TRBV10-1 to TRBJ1-4; no reliable D call. V lost 0 bases to trimming and J lost 5 bases, with 4 bases between them. Germline CDR1 reads WNHNN; CDR2 reads SYGVQD (reference sequence). The CDR3 has 13 residues. In nucleotides, the CDR3 is TGCGCCAGCAGTGAGTCCGGGAATGAAAAACTGTTTTTT. It specifies CASSESGNEKLFF.

V usage is TRBV30 and J usage is TRBJ2-7; 9 nucleotides align to TRBD1. CDR1 is GTSNPN, CDR2 SVGIG, per germline (reference sequence). The CDR3 runs to 12 residues. Trimming removed 4 bases from V and 5 bases from J; junction bases left unmatched: 3. The CDR3 loop is CAWTRDRDEQYF. In DNA form, the CDR3 reads TGTGCCTGGACTCGGGACAGGGACGAGCAGTACTTC.

This chain connects TRBV19 to TRBJ1-1; no clear D. CDR3 length: 12 residues. Germline CDR1 LNHDA, CDR2 SQIVND (reference sequence). Trimming stripped 11 bases from V and 0 bases from J, with 10 bases between. Here the CDR3 DNA reads TGTGCCGTCACTGGGTTGAACACTGAAGCTTTCTTT. As protein: CAVTGLNTEAFF.

The chain is built from TRBV6-6 and TRBJ2-2; D is ambiguous. Trimming shortened V by 4 bases and J by 0 bases, and 6 bases separated the two germline ends. CDR1 is MNHNY and CDR2 is SVGAGI in the germline V gene (reference sequence). The CDR3 totals 14 residues. The DNA for the CDR3 is TGTGCCAGCAGTTGGTTCTCGAACACCGGGGAGCTGTTTTTT. Its translation is CASSWFSNTGELFF.

The rearrangement uses TRBV4-3 and TRBJ2-5; D is uncertain. The V gene lost 10 bases and the J gene lost 7 bases, with 16 bases spanning the gap. This CDR3 has 12 amino acids. Per the germline V gene, CDR1 is LGHNA and CDR2 is YSLEER. The CDR3 bases are TGCGCCATCCTCAAACCACCGAGGACCCAGTACTTC. Translating gives CAILKPPRTQYF.

The gene calls are TRBV5-1 and TRBJ2-7; D is undetermined. The CDR3 length is 13 residues. The germline gives CDR1 SGHRS, CDR2 YFSETQ. Trimming stripped 4 bases from V and 2 bases from J, with 10 bases between. Here the CDR3 reads CASSDRAAYEQYF. As DNA, the CDR3 is TGCGCCAGCAGCGATCGGGCAGCCTACGAGCAGTACTTC.

The rearrangement links TRBV3-1 (or the pseudogene TRBV3-2) to TRBJ2-3, with D possibly matching TRBD1 (5 bases). V shed 2 bases and J shed 4 bases, with 10 bases lying between them. Germline lookup yields CDR1 LGHDT and CDR2 YNNKEL (reference sequence). The CDR3 length is 14 residues. The CDR3 spells CASSQNPGPDTQYF. In DNA form, the CDR3 reads TGTGCCAGCAGCCAAAACCCAGGGCCAGATACGCAGTATTTT.

This chain uses TRBV5-4 with TRBJ2-5, with D unresolved. The ends were cut back, 5 bases at V and 2 bases at J, with 16 bases in the middle. Germline-derived CDR1 and CDR2 are SGHNT and YYREEE (reference sequence). The CDR3 spans 15 residues. Here the CDR3 DNA reads TGTGCCAGCAGTCGTGAATTGACGGGTCAAGAGACCCAGTACTTC. This codes for CASSRELTGQETQYF.

The chain joins TRBV5-1 to TRBJ2-3; tentatively, D is TRBD1 (6 bases). V lost 3 bases and J lost 4, with 12 bases in between. This CDR3 contains 14 residues. CDR1 SGHRS and CDR2 YFSETQ come from the germline V gene. CDR3 coding DNA: TGCGCCAGCAGCTCTTTCGAGGGGGCAGATACGCAGTATTTT. Its protein is CASSSFEGADTQYF.

This chain links TRBV5-6 with TRBJ2-7, with 7 bases lining up with TRBD2. The CDR3 totals 15 residues. V was clipped by 3 bases and J by 6 bases; unmatched bases: 12. Germline lookup yields CDR1 SGHDT and CDR2 YYEEEE. CDR3 DNA: TGTGCCAGCAGCTGGGGTCCCGGGACTACCCTCGAGCAGTACTTC. It specifies CASSWGPGTTLEQYF.

This chain uses TRBV10-3 with TRBJ1-4; possibly TRBD1 for D (6 bases). V was clipped by 8 bases and J by 7 bases, with 14 bases between them. This CDR3 has 13 amino acids. The V gene's germline CDR1 is ENHRY and CDR2 SYGVKD. The CDR3 loop reads CAIGGGKGEKLFF. As DNA, the CDR3 is TGTGCCATCGGAGGGGGTAAGGGTGAAAAACTGTTTTTT.

A single count supports this clone. The rearrangement joins TRBV3-1 (or the pseudogene TRBV3-2) to TRBJ2-2; tentatively, D is TRBD2 (5 bases). This CDR3 is 15 amino acids long. Per the germline V gene, CDR1 is LGHDT and CDR2 is YNNKEL (reference sequence). V lost 8 bases and J lost 2, with 15 bases in between. The CDR3 region has the DNA TGTGCCAGCGTCAAGGAGAGCGGTAACACCGGGGAGCTGTTTTTT. It encodes CASVKESGNTGELFF.

In DNA, the CDR3 is TGTGCCTGGAGTTCCACGGGAGGCTACACCTTC. Its translation: CAWSSTGGYTF. V and J are TRBV30 and TRBJ1-2, with D hard to call. The CDR3 consists of 11 residues. Trimming took 2 bases from V and 8 from J, leaving 9 bases between them. Germline-derived CDR1 and CDR2 are GTSNPN and SVGIG (reference sequence). Based on the CDR3 plus reference TRBV30 and TRBJ1-2, the full variable domain is SQTIHQWPATLVQPVGSPLSLECTVEGTSNPNLYWYRQAAGRGLQLLFYSVGIGQISSEVPQNLSASRPQDRQFILSSKKLLLSDSGFYLCAWSSTGGYTFGSGTRLTVV.

The genes are TRBV10-3 and TRBJ2-7, with 7 bases that match TRBD2. Trimming took 0 bases from V and 4 from J; bases not matched to a gene: 3. This CDR3 comprises 14 residues. In germline, CDR1 is ENHRY, CDR2 SYGVKD. The CDR3 nucleotides read TGTGCCATCAGTGAGTCGGCTAGCGGTTACGAGCAGTACTTC. This codes for CAISESASGYEQYF.

The sample holds one count of this clone. This sequence joins TRBV5-1 and TRBJ2-1; tentatively, D is TRBD1 (6 bases). The ends were cut back, 3 bases at V and 4 bases at J, with 14 bases in the middle. This CDR3 has 15 amino acids. The germline V gene has CDR1 SGHRS and CDR2 YFSETQ. The CDR3 DNA follows: TGCGCCAGCAGCTCGCAGGGGCTCTCATACAATGAGCAGTTCTTC. It codes for CASSSQGLSYNEQFF.

This chain joins TRBV6-2 or TRBV6-3 and TRBJ2-3; 10 nucleotides match TRBD1. Germline trimming cut 2 bases from V and 4 bases from J; bases unmatched to any gene: 0. Per germline, CDR1 MNHEY and CDR2 SVGEGT. The CDR3 contains 14 residues. The CDR3 region is CASSYGTGADTQYF. Written as DNA, the CDR3 is TGTGCCAGCAGTTACGGGACAGGGGCAGATACGCAGTATTTT.

This chain joins TRBV4-1 and TRBJ1-2; 9 bases are shared with TRBD1. Germline assignment: CDR1 MGHRA and CDR2 YSYEKL. V was clipped by 0 bases and J by 4 bases; unmatched bases: 3. The CDR3 extends over 15 amino acids. This CDR3 reads CASSQDWDRAYGYTF. The CDR3 nucleotides read TGCGCCAGCAGCCAAGATTGGGACAGGGCCTATGGCTACACCTTC.